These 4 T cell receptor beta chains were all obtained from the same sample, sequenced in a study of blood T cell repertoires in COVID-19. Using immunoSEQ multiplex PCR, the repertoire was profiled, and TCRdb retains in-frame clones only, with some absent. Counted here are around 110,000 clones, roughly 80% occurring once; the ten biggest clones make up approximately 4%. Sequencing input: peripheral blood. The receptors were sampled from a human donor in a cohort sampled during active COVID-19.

CDR3 bases: TGCGCCAGCAGCGACCGGGAGCCTAATGAAAAACTGTTTTTT. Its protein is CASSDREPNEKLFF. The V call is TRBV5-1, the J call TRBJ1-4; D is unclear. Trimming stripped 4 bases from V and 3 bases from J, with 10 bases between. Germline V gene lookup returns CDR1 SGHRS and CDR2 YFSETQ. The length of the CDR3 is 14 residues.

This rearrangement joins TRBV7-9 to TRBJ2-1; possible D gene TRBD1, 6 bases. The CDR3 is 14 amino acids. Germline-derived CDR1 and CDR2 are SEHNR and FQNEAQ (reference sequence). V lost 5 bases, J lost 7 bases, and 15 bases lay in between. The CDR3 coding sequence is TGTGCCAGCAGCGTAGGACAGCCAAATAATGAGCAGTTCTTC. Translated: CASSVGQPNNEQFF.

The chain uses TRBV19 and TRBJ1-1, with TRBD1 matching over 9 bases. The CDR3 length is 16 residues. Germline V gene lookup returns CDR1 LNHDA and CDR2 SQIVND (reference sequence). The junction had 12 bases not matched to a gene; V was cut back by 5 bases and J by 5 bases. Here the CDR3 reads CASSHLGTGSFTEAFF. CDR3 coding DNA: TGTGCCAGTAGTCACCTCGGGACAGGGTCATTTACTGAAGCTTTCTTT.

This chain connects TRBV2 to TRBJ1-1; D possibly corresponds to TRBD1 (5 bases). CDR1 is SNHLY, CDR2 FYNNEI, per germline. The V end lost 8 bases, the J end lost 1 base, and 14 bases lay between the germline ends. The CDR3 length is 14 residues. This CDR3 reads CASVPGHPNTEAFF. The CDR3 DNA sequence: TGTGCCAGCGTCCCTGGACACCCGAACACTGAAGCTTTCTTT.